This T cell receptor beta chain was sequenced during a study of shared clonotypes between healthy human individuals. CD45RO-negative CD8 cells positively selected for CCR7 made up the naive population, which excluded terminally differentiated effector memory CD45RA+ cells. Generated by immunoSEQ multiplex PCR, the TCRdb table keeps only in-frame clones and is missing some. The table lists hundreds of thousands of clones, 92% of them singletons. CDR1 SGDLS and CDR2 YYNGEE come from the germline V gene. The CDR3 runs to 18 residues. Trimming shortened V by 0 bases and J by 5 bases, and 21 bases separated the two germline ends.

Sample: naive CD8+ T cells sorted from blood. The rearrangement joins TRBV9 to TRBJ2-1, with a weak D call TRBD2 (6 bases). The clonotype was recovered from a young man in good health. CDR3 protein: CASSVAEWDLRLNNEQFF. CDR3 bases: TGTGCCAGCAGCGTAGCAGAGTGGGACTTACGGCTGAACAATGAGCAGTTCTTC.